One sample yielded the 21 T cell receptor beta chains listed below, sequenced in a study of beta chain features in type 1 diabetes. Notes on the study in general: All four CD4+ subsets from Type 1 diabetes patients carried moderately but significantly shorter TCRB CDR3s.

The antigens these receptors bind are not known. Isolated RNA was reverse transcribed in full, so expressed TCRB transcripts were sequenced. Produced via immunoSEQ multiplex PCR; TCRdb's table is partial and in-frame only. The repertoire consists of some 290,000 clones, with more than 13% occurring once and the leading ten covering 0.017%. The sample was naive CD4+ T cells from blood. Source of these receptors: a man aged 25-40 years with type 1 diabetes.

The chain employs TRBV28 and TRBJ2-6, with D possibly being TRBD1 (6 bases). CDR1 MDHEN and CDR2 SYDVKM come from the germline V gene. This CDR3 comprises 15 residues. Trimming pared 6 bases from V and 2 bases from J, leaving 11 bases between. CDR3 sequence (DNA): TGTGCCAGCAGAGTTCCAGGGGCTGGGGCCAACGTCCTGACTTTC. This encodes CASRVPGAGANVLTF.

The chain uses TRBV30 and TRBJ2-3; 9 bases are shared with TRBD2. V gave up 5 bases and J gave up 5 bases; unmatched junction bases: 14. This CDR3 is 16 amino acids long. Germline loops: CDR1 GTSNPN, CDR2 SVGIG (reference sequence). The CDR3 protein is CAWDLGSGRLGDTQYF. For the CDR3, the DNA is TGTGCCTGGGACTTGGGTAGCGGGAGACTTGGAGATACGCAGTATTTT.

This clone has only a few counts. The chain has TRBV30 and TRBJ2-3; D is unresolved. The length of the CDR3 is 14 residues. Germline CDR1 is GTSNPN and CDR2 is SVGIG (reference sequence). Trimming removed 2 bases at V and 1 base at J, with 10 bases between. The CDR3 reads CAWSFRGGTDTQYF. In DNA, the CDR3 is TGTGCCTGGAGTTTCCGCGGAGGCACAGATACGCAGTATTTT.

The sample holds a few counts of this clone. For the CDR3, the DNA is TGTGCCAGCAGCTTAACTAGCGGGGCTTCCTACGAGCAGTACTTC. Amino acid sequence: CASSLTSGASYEQYF. The chain joins TRBV7-3 to TRBJ2-7; 8 bases map to TRBD2. Germline V gene data show CDR1 as SGHTA and CDR2 as FQGTGA. This CDR3 region has 15 residues. J gave up 1 base and V 0 bases, and 2 bases lay outside the gene matches.

Turning to this clone: Distinct nucleotide sequences in the sample also encode this CDR3. Here the CDR3 reads CASSIDRGETQYF. The CDR3 nucleotides read TGTGCCAGTAGTATAGACAGGGGAGAGACCCAGTACTTC. The chain uses TRBV19 and TRBJ2-5, with a tentative D call TRBD1 (6 bases). V gave up 0 bases and J gave up 4 bases, with 6 bases separating them. This CDR3 is built from 13 residues. CDR1 is LNHDA, CDR2 SQIVND, per germline (reference sequence).

The V call is TRBV4-2, the J call TRBJ2-2; 8 bases agree with TRBD2. The junction had 3 bases not matched to a gene; V was cut back by 0 bases and J by 3 bases. The CDR3 has 16 amino acids. The germline CDR1 and CDR2 sequences are LGHNA and YNFKEQ. The CDR3 DNA is TGTGCCAGCAGCCAAGATCAACTAGCGGACACCGGGGAGCTGTTTTTT. It translates to CASSQDQLADTGELFF.

This chain's CDR3 is CASSPSGSYNEQFF. The CDR3 DNA follows: TGTGCCAGCAGTCCGAGCGGGAGCTACAATGAGCAGTTCTTC. The chain links TRBV6-4 to TRBJ2-1, with 8 nucleotides matching TRBD2. After removal of 5 bases from V and 3 bases from J, the junction contained 3 bases not matched to a gene. The length of the CDR3 is 14 residues. Germline-derived CDR1 and CDR2 are MRHNA and SNTAGT.

The chain recombines TRBV15 with TRBJ2-3; 12 nucleotides line up with TRBD2. Germline V CDR1 and CDR2: LNHNV, YYDKDF (reference sequence). CDR3 size: 18 residues. The V gene end was trimmed by 2 bases and the J gene end by 1 base; junction bases not matched to a gene: 7. The CDR3 sequence: CATSRRLASGGGTDTQYF. The CDR3 region has the DNA TGTGCCACCAGCAGAAGACTCGCTAGCGGGGGGGGCACAGATACGCAGTATTTT.

This clone was counted only a few times. V usage is TRBV29-1 and J usage is TRBJ2-3; 10 bases map to TRBD2. The germline gives CDR1 SQVTM, CDR2 ANQGSEA. This CDR3 contains 14 residues. V shed 7 bases and J 8 bases; nucleotides not matched to a gene: 12. DNA of the CDR3: TGCAGCGCAGCGGGAGGGCCTAGAGGGGTTACGCAGTATTTT. Its protein is CSAAGGPRGVTQYF.

This clone was counted a few times. The chain uses TRBV19 and TRBJ1-5; 12 positions match TRBD1. The CDR3 covers 16 residues. The germline V gene encodes CDR1 LNHDA and CDR2 SQIVND (reference sequence). The ends lost 6 bases at V and 3 bases at J; junction bases unmatched: 6. The CDR3 nucleotides read TGTGCCAGTAGCCCCGGGACAGGGGGCCCCAATCAGCCCCAGCATTTT. Encoded protein: CASSPGTGGPNQPQHF.

This chain links TRBV18 with TRBJ2-5; D not resolved. CDR3 length: 15 amino acids. The V end was cut by 2 bases, the J end by 2 bases, with 12 bases between. Germline V gene sequence: CDR1 KGHSH, CDR2 LQKENI. The CDR3, as DNA: TGTGCCAGCTCACCATTTTCAGGAAAACAAGAGACCCAGTACTTC. It translates to CASSPFSGKQETQYF.

The V call is TRBV7-3, the J call TRBJ1-2; TRBD1 matches at 12 bases. CDR1 SGHTA and CDR2 FQGTGA come from the germline V gene. V shed 2 bases and J 7 bases; nucleotides not matched to a gene: 5. The CDR3 has 15 residues. CDR3 DNA: TGTGCCAGCAGCTTATCGGGACAGGGGGCTAGTGGCTACACCTTC. This translates into CASSLSGQGASGYTF.

This clone has only a few counts. The genes are TRBV10-3 and TRBJ2-1; 12 nucleotides match TRBD2. Looked up from germline, CDR1 is ENHRY and CDR2 is SYGVKD. Trimming removed 6 bases from V and 4 bases from J; junction bases left unmatched: 1. The CDR3 sequence is 14 residues long. The CDR3 reads CAIRGLAGYNEQFF. The DNA of the CDR3 is TGTGCCATCAGAGGACTAGCGGGGTACAATGAGCAGTTCTTC.

The CDR3 DNA is TGCGCCAGCAGCCCCGGGGGTACTTATGGGGAGCTGTTTTTT. Translation gives CASSPGGTYGELFF. The chain links TRBV5-1 to TRBJ2-2; TRBD2 might be the D (6 bases). Germline CDR1 SGHRS, CDR2 YFSETQ. This CDR3 is 14 amino acids long. V dropped 4 bases and J dropped 8 bases, with 15 bases sitting between them.

This chain uses TRBV2 with TRBJ1-5; D is perhaps TRBD1 (6 bases). The germline V and J ends were trimmed by 3 bases and 6 bases, with 12 bases remaining between them. From germline, CDR1 is SNHLY and CDR2 FYNNEI. The CDR3 runs 14 residues. CDR3 protein: CASSDRGRSQPQHF. The CDR3 DNA reads TGTGCCAGCAGTGACAGGGGTAGAAGTCAGCCCCAGCATTTT. The whole variable domain, remainder taken from reference TRBV2 and TRBJ1-5, is EPEVTQTPSHQVTQMGQEVILRCVPISNHLYFYWYRQILGQKVEFLVSFYNNEISEKSEIFDDQFSVERPDGSNFTLKIRSTKLEDSAMYFCASSDRGRSQPQHFGDGTRLSIL.

Only a few counts were recorded for this clone. CDR3 amino acids: CSVDRGQGETQYF. The DNA of the CDR3 is TGCAGCGTTGACAGGGGGCAGGGAGAGACCCAGTACTTC. The chain has TRBV29-1 and TRBJ2-5; 8 nucleotides agree with TRBD1. Germline CDR1 is SQVTM and CDR2 is ANQGSEA. This CDR3 has 13 residues. After removal of 3 bases from V and 4 bases from J, the junction contained 4 bases not matched to a gene.

The chain joins TRBV28 to TRBJ2-3; 7 nucleotides agree with TRBD2. The CDR3 is 15 residues long. J gave up 0 bases and V 7 bases, and 7 bases lay outside the gene matches. CDR1 MDHEN and CDR2 SYDVKM come from the germline V gene. Here the CDR3 DNA reads TGTGCCAGCACCCATCATAGCGGGAGCACAGATACGCAGTATTTT. It is translated as CASTHHSGSTDTQYF.

This clone was detected only a few times. This chain connects TRBV5-1 to TRBJ2-6, with TRBD1 matching 9 bases. V lost 4 bases to trimming and J lost 2 bases; unmatched junction nucleotides: 13. Germline-derived CDR1 and CDR2 are SGHRS and YFSETQ. This CDR3 has 19 residues. The CDR3 region has the DNA TGCGCCAGCAGCCTCGGGTGGGACAGGGTTACAGCTGGGGCCAACGTCCTGACTTTC. Protein: CASSLGWDRVTAGANVLTF. Together with reference TRBV5-1 and TRBJ2-6, the CDR3 gives the full variable domain: KAGVTQTPRYLIKTRGQQVTLSCSPISGHRSVSWYQQTPGQGLQFLFEYFSETQRNKGNFPGRFSGRQFSNSRSEMNVSTLELGDSALYLCASSLGWDRVTAGANVLTFGAGSRLTVL.

The chain combines TRBV13 with TRBJ2-2; no clear D gene. CDR1 PRHDT and CDR2 FYEKMQ come from the germline V gene (reference sequence). Trimming cost V 1 base and J 1 base, with 10 bases left between them. The CDR3 runs 16 residues. The CDR3 DNA reads as TGTGCCAGCAGCTTAGAAGCCAGGTTGAACACCGGGGAGCTGTTTTTT. Its translation is CASSLEARLNTGELFF.

V and J are TRBV27 and TRBJ2-2; possible D gene TRBD2, 5 bases. Per the germline V gene, CDR1 is MNHEY and CDR2 is SMNVEV (reference sequence). Trimming took off 6 bases at V and 5 bases at J, with 10 bases between the two ends. CDR3 length equals 13 residues. The CDR3, as DNA: TGTGCCAGCAGCCCTCGAGGGACCGGGGAGCTGTTTTTT. Its translation is CASSPRGTGELFF.

This clone was counted only a few times. The genes are TRBV11-1 and TRBJ2-1; maybe TRBD2 (6 bases). V lost 8 bases, J lost 4 bases, and 24 bases lay in between. CDR1 SGHAT and CDR2 FQDESV come from the germline V gene (reference sequence). CDR3 length equals 17 residues. The CDR3 nucleotides read TGTGCCAGCGCCACAGCGGGCGCCGGGGCTGGATACAATGAGCAGTTCTTC. Residues: CASATAGAGAGYNEQFF.